This entry lists 3 T cell receptor beta chains sequenced from one sample in a study of cytomegalovirus exposure and HLA in healthy donors. PCR amplification relied on 60 Vbeta primers (plus 13 Jbeta primers). Profiled with immunoSEQ multiplex PCR; TCRdb holds only in-frame clones, not every one. The table has roughly 190,000 clones, approximately 59% seen once. The sequenced sample was PBMCs. These receptor sequences come from a man aged 35 to 55 in good health and CMV-seronegative.

The sample holds a few counts of this clone. The chain recombines TRBV4-1 with TRBJ2-1, with 9 positions matching TRBD2. This CDR3 spans 16 amino acids. The J segment lost 4 bases and the V segment lost 1 base, leaving 5 bases of the junction unmatched. CDR1 and CDR2 from the germline V gene are MGHRA and YSYEKL. CDR3 sequence reads: CASSQVGTSRYNEQFF. For the CDR3, the DNA is TGCGCCAGCAGCCAAGTAGGGACTAGCAGATACAATGAGCAGTTCTTC.

The genes are TRBV21-1 and TRBJ1-5; TRBD1, the table's D call, lacks a check against the DNA. TRBV21-1 is a documented pseudogene. This CDR3 is built from 15 residues. The CDR3 loop is CASSPDSKSNQPQHF. The DNA of the CDR3 is TGTGCCAGCAGCCCAGACAGTAAGAGCAATCAGCCCCAGCATTTT.

This clone was seen more than once but under ten times. The chain joins TRBV4-1 to TRBJ1-4; D gene ambiguous. V lost 5 bases and J lost 11, with 15 bases in between. CDR1 and CDR2 (germline): MGHRA, YSYEKL. This CDR3 spans 13 amino acids. This chain's CDR3 is CASSSQPRFKLFF. CDR3 sequence (DNA): TGCGCCAGCAGCAGCCAACCCCGGTTTAAACTGTTTTTT.